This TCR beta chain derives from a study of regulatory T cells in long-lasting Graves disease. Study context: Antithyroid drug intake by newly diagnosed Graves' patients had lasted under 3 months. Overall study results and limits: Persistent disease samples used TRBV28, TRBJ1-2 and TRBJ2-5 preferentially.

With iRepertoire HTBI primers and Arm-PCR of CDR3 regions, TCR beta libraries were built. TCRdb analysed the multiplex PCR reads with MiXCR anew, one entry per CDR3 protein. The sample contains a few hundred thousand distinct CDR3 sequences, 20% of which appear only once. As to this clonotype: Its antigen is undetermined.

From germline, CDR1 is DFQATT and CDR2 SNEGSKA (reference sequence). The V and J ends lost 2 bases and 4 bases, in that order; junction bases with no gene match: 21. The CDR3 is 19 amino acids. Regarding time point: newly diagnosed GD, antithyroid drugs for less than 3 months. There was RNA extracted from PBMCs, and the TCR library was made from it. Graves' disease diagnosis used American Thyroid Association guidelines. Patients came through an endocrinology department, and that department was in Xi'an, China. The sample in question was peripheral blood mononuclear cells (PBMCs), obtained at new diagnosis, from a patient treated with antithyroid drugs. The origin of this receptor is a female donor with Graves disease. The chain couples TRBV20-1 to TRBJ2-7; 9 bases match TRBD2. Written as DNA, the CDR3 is TGCAGTGCTAGACCCCCTCCCGAACGGGGCAGCGGGAGGCCATACGAGCAGTACTTC. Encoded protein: CSARPPPERGSGRPYEQYF.